This passage covers 7 T cell receptor beta chains from one sample sequenced in a study of T cell responses to AZD1222 COVID-19 vaccine. The repertoire was sequenced with immunoSEQ multiplex PCR; TCRdb's copy has only in-frame clones and lacks some. The profile shows approximately 150,000 clones, 92% of them singletons. The input for sequencing was peripheral blood, taken on day 0 of AZD1222 vaccination. The receptors originated from an adult in good health.

The chain links TRBV20-1 to TRBJ1-2; D is possibly TRBD1 (6 bases). CDR3 size: 11 residues. Trimming pared 0 bases from V and 8 bases from J, leaving 7 bases between. Germline CDR1 reads DFQATT; CDR2 reads SNEGSKA (reference sequence). This CDR3 reads CSARDRGGYTF. For the CDR3, the DNA is TGCAGTGCTAGAGACAGGGGAGGCTACACCTTC.

This clone was seen only once. The rearrangement links TRBV5-6 to TRBJ1-1, with D unclear. The germline CDR1 and CDR2 sequences are SGHDT and YYEEEE. The CDR3 has 12 residues. V lost 1 base, J lost 6 bases, and 7 bases lay in between. The CDR3 region has the DNA TGTGCCAGCAGCTTGTTATTCGCTGAAGCTTTCTTT. Translating gives CASSLLFAEAFF.

In this sample, this clone turned up once. The CDR3 loop is CAYSGVGGGYTF. As DNA, the CDR3 is TGTGCTTACTCCGGGGTTGGGGGTGGCTACACCTTC. The rearrangement links TRBV6-5 to TRBJ1-2, with a possible D match to TRBD1 (5 bases). The CDR3 has 12 amino acids. Germline V CDR1 and CDR2: MNHEY, SVGAGI.

The CDR3 nucleotides are TGTGCCAGCAAATCCACCCGGGACAGGGAATACAATGAGCAGTTCTTC. Translation gives CASKSTRDREYNEQFF. The J gene is TRBJ2-1, the V gene TRBV3-1 (or the pseudogene TRBV3-2); 9 bases fit TRBD1. V lost 7 bases and J lost 4; bases outside the gene matches: 11. In germline, CDR1 is LGHDT, CDR2 YNNKEL (reference sequence). The CDR3 is 16 residues long.

The chain uses TRBV6-6 and TRBJ1-5; TRBD1 is a possible D gene (6 bases). V lost 4 bases and J 4 bases, leaving 11 bases between the germline ends. The length of the CDR3 is 14 residues. Germline CDR1 and CDR2: MNHNY and SVGAGI (reference sequence). CDR3 amino acids: CASSLQGSNQPQHF. CDR3 nucleotides: TGTGCCAGCAGTTTACAGGGATCTAATCAGCCCCAGCATTTT.

The V call is TRBV7-6, the J call TRBJ1-1; tentative D call: TRBD1 (5 bases). Trimming removed 3 bases from V and 1 base from J, with 6 bases in between. Germline CDR1 reads SGHVS; CDR2 reads FNYEAQ. The CDR3 spans 13 residues. The CDR3 is CASSLRGNTEAFF. DNA for the CDR3: TGTGCCAGCAGCTTGAGGGGGAACACTGAAGCTTTCTTT.

The chain joins TRBV5-1 to TRBJ1-1; D is ambiguous. From germline, CDR1 is SGHRS and CDR2 YFSETQ. The ends were cut back, 1 base at V and 0 bases at J, with 10 bases in the middle. CDR3 length: 15 amino acids. Here the CDR3 reads CASSLTESVNTEAFF. The CDR3 nucleotides are TGCGCCAGCAGCTTGACCGAGTCCGTGAACACTGAAGCTTTCTTT.